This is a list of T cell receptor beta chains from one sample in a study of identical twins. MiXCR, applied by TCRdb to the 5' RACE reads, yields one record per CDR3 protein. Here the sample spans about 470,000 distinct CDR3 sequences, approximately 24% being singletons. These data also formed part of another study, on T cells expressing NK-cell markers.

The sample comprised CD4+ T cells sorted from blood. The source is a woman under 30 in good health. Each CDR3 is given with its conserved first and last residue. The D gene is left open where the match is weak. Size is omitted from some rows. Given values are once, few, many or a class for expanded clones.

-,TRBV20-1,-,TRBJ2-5,TGCAGTGTCACCGGGACGCGCCAAGAGACCCAGTACTTC,CSVTGTRQETQYF
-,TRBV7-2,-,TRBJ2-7,TGTGCCAGCAGCTACCCGATGGGGGGCGAGCAGTACTTC,CASSYPMGGEQYF
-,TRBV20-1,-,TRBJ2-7,TGCAGTGCCACCACGGACAGTTCCTACGAGCAGTACTTC,CSATTDSSYEQYF
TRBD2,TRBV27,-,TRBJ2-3,TGTGCCAGCAGCCGTACCGGGACTAGCGGGAGAAGGGGCACAGATACGCAGTATTTT,CASSRTGTSGRRGTDTQYF
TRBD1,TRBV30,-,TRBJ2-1,TGTGCCTGGAGTGACTCCGACAGGGAGCCCTACAATGAGCAGTTCTTC,CAWSDSDREPYNEQFF
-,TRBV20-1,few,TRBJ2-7,TGCAGTGCTAATCCGACAGTCACCTACGAGCAGTACTTC,CSANPTVTYEQYF
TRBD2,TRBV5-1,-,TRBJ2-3,TGCGCCAGCAGCTTGGCCTCGGGACTAGCGGGAATTGCAGATACGCAGTATTTT,CASSLASGLAGIADTQYF
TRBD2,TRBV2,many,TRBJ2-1,TGTGCCAGCAGATTCCGGACTAGCGGGAGTAATGAGCAGTTCTTC,CASRFRTSGSNEQFF
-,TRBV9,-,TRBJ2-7,TGTGCCAGCAGCTCCACCCAATACGAGCAGTACTTC,CASSSTQYEQYF
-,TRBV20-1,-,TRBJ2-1,TGCAGTGCTAGAGCCAACTACAATGAGCAGTTCTTC,CSARANYNEQFF
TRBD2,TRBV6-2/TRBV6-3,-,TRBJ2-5,TGTGCCAGCAGTTATGCGGGAGGCGCTTTTAAGACCCAGTACTTC,CASSYAGGAFKTQYF
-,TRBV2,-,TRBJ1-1,TGTGCCAGCAGTGAGGGGACTAACACTGAAGCTTTCTTT,CASSEGTNTEAFF
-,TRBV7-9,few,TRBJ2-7,TGTGCCAGCAGCTCCCACTGGGAGCAGTACTTC,CASSSHWEQYF
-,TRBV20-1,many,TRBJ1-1,TGCAGTGCTCGGACATATGAAGCTTTCTTT,CSARTYEAFF
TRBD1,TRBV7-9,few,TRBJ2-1,TGTGCCAGCAGCTTAGCGGACAGGACGGGCAATGAGCAGTTCTTC,CASSLADRTGNEQFF
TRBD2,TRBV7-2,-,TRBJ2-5,TGTGCCAGCAGCTTGGGACTAGCGTCCCTGGGCGGGACCCAGTACTTC,CASSLGLASLGGTQYF
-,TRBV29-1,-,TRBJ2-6,TGCAGCGTTGAAGATCGTCGCAGTCACTCTGGGGCCAACGTCCTGACTTTC,CSVEDRRSHSGANVLTF
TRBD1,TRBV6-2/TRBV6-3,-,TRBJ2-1,TGTGCCAGCAGTCCGGGACAGGGGGAGTGGAATGAGCAGTTCTTC,CASSPGQGEWNEQFF
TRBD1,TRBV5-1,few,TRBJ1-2,TGCGCCAGCAACCGAGGGACAGCCAGCTATGGCTACACCTTC,CASNRGTASYGYTF
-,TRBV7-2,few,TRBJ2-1,TGTGCCAGCAGCTTAAGCCCCGGGAATGAGCAGTTCTTC,CASSLSPGNEQFF
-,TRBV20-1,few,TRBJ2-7,TGCAGTGCTAGGCGGGGTCCCTACGAGCAGTACTTC,CSARRGPYEQYF
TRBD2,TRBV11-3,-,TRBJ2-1,TGTGCCAGCAGCACGATTACTAGCGGGAAGTACAATGAGCAGTTCTTC,CASSTITSGKYNEQFF
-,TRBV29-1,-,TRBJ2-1,TGCAGCGTTGAGCGGAGCCCCAAGGATGAGCAGTTCTTC,CSVERSPKDEQFF
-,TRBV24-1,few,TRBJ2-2,TGTGCCACCAGCGGGGATGGGACCGGGGAGCTGTTTTTT,CATSGDGTGELFF
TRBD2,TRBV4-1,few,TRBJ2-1,TGCGCCAGCAGAGGAGGGACTAGCGGGGGCGGCCATGAGCAGTTCTTC,CASRGGTSGGGHEQFF
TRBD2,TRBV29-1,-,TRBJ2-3,TGCAGCGTCATATCTAGCGGGGGGAGCACAGATACGCAGTATTTT,CSVISSGGSTDTQYF
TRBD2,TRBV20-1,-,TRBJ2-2,TGCAGTGCTAGACCGGGACTAGCGGGGGACACCGGGGAGCTGTTTTTT,CSARPGLAGDTGELFF
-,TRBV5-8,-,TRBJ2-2,TGTGCCAGCAGCCCGTGGACAGAGAACACCGGGGAGCTGTTTTTT,CASSPWTENTGELFF
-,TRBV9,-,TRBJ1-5,TGTGCCAGCAGCGTAGCTCCCCATAGCAATCAGCCCCAGCATTTT,CASSVAPHSNQPQHF
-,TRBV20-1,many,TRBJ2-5,TGCAGTGCTACACAGGGAGCAGAGACCCAGTACTTC,CSATQGAETQYF
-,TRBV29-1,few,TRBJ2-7,TGCAGCGTTGCCGTAAGATCCTACGAGCAGTACTTC,CSVAVRSYEQYF
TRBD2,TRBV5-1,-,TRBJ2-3,TGCGCCAGCGATGCTAGCCGGGGGGGCCCAGATACGCAGTATTTT,CASDASRGGPDTQYF
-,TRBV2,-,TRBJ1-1,TGTGCCAGCCGCCGGGGGGACCTTAACACTGAAGCTTTCTTT,CASRRGDLNTEAFF
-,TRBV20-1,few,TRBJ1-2,TGCAGTGCTAGTTATGCCTCGTCCGGGGACGGAGCGGCCTACGGACACTATGGCTACACCTTC,CSASYASSGDGAAYGHYGYTF
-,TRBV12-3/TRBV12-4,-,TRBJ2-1,TGTGCCAGCAGCGGGAATCTCTTC,CASSGNLF
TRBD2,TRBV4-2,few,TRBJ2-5,TGTGCCAGCAGCCAAGGGGTTCAGGGAAGCGGGGGGCGGACCCAGTACTTC,CASSQGVQGSGGRTQYF
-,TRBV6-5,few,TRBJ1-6,TGTGCCAGCAGTTACAATCAGGGAAATAATTCACCCCTCCACTTT,CASSYNQGNNSPLHF
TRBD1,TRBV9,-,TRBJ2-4,TGTGCCAGCAGCGTAGAACAGGGGAACATTCAGTACTTC,CASSVEQGNIQYF
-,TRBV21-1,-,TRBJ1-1,TGTGCCAGCATTACGGGAGGGCTGAACACTGAAGCTTTCTTT,CASITGGLNTEAFF
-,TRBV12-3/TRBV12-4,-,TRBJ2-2,TGTGCCAGCAGTTGGAACTCTGGGTCCGGGGAGCTGTTTTTT,CASSWNSGSGELFF
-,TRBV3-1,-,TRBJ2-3,TGTGCCAGCAGCCATAGACTCCAAGGGACAGATACGCAGTATTTT,CASSHRLQGTDTQYF
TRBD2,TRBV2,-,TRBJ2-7,TGTGCCAGCAGTAACAGCGGGAGTAGATACGAGCAGTACTTC,CASSNSGSRYEQYF